This is a list of T cell receptor beta chains from one sample in a study of T cell responses to AZD1222 COVID-19 vaccine. TCRdb's table, derived via immunoSEQ multiplex PCR, lists solely in-frame clones and lacks some. This table holds some 110,000 clones, around 89% found once. Source: peripheral blood, taken 28 days after the second AZD1222 dose. These receptors were taken from an adult who received the AZD1222 COVID-19 vaccine. The CDR3 runs from the conserved cysteine through the conserved F or W. The order of the fields is V gene, clone size, J gene, D gene, CDR3 protein, CDR3 DNA. D genes are given only for firm matches. Size tells how often a clone was seen (once, few, many) or the class of an expanded clone, and some rows leave it out.

TRBV27	-	TRBJ2-7	TRBD2	CASSTGLVPYEQYF	TGTGCCAGCAGTACCGGACTAGTTCCCTACGAGCAGTACTTC
TRBV28	-	TRBJ2-4	TRBD2	CASSGPASGNNIQYF	TGTGCCAGCAGTGGCCCCGCTAGCGGTAACAACATTCAGTACTTC
TRBV7-3	-	TRBJ1-1	-	CASSLTGSNTEAFF	TGTGCCAGCAGCTTAACCGGTTCGAACACTGAAGCTTTCTTT
TRBV25-1	-	TRBJ1-1	-	CASSGIRAFQSEAFF	TGTGCCAGCAGTGGAATCAGGGCATTTCAAAGTGAAGCTTTCTTT
TRBV28	-	TRBJ2-2	-	CASSFQGYTGELFF	TGTGCCAGCAGTTTCCAGGGGTACACCGGGGAGCTGTTTTTT
TRBV3-1/TRBV3-2	-	TRBJ1-5	-	CASSPWSGNQPQHF	TGTGCCAGCAGCCCCTGGTCAGGGAATCAGCCCCAGCATTTT
TRBV28	-	TRBJ2-1	TRBD2	CAGSGRGTGEQFF	TGTGCCGGTAGCGGGAGGGGGACGGGTGAGCAGTTCTTC
TRBV12-3/TRBV12-4	-	TRBJ1-2	-	CASSLSSNYGYTF	TGTGCCAGCAGCCTAAGTTCTAACTATGGCTACACCTTC
TRBV14	-	TRBJ2-5	TRBD2	CASSLTAGLAETQYF	TGTGCCAGCAGCCTGACAGCGGGGCTTGCGGAGACCCAGTACTTC
TRBV7-9	-	TRBJ1-3	-	CASSSLGGTGNTIYF	TGTGCCAGCAGCTCCCTCGGAGGGACAGGAAACACCATATATTTT
TRBV5-8	-	TRBJ2-7	-	CASSLNRAGEQYF	TGTGCCAGCAGCTTGAACAGGGCTGGCGAGCAGTACTTC
TRBV6-2/TRBV6-3	-	TRBJ2-3	-	CASSYPTILRSTDTQYF	TGTGCCAGCAGTTACCCGACTATTCTCAGAAGCACAGATACGCAGTATTTT
TRBV5-1	-	TRBJ2-1	-	CASSLEGGGSLNNEQFF	TGCGCCAGCAGCTTGGAAGGGGGCGGGAGTCTAAACAATGAGCAGTTCTTC
TRBV3-1/TRBV3-2	-	TRBJ1-4	-	CASSQTGANEKLFF	TGTGCCAGCAGCCAAACCGGGGCTAATGAAAAACTGTTTTTT
TRBV2	-	TRBJ1-5	-	CASRSTNRDQPQHF	TGTGCCAGCAGATCGACAAACCGTGATCAGCCCCAGCATTTT
TRBV7-2	-	TRBJ2-3	-	CASSSRRTDTQYF	TGTGCCAGCAGCTCGCGTCGCACAGATACGCAGTATTTT
TRBV9	-	TRBJ1-6	TRBD1	CASSVEGGTGVDNSPLHF	TGTGCCAGCAGCGTCGAGGGAGGGACAGGGGTGGATAATTCACCCCTCCACTTT
TRBV2	-	TRBJ2-3	TRBD1	CASSRTGSDTQYF	TGTGCCAGCAGTAGGACAGGGTCAGATACGCAGTATTTT
TRBV6-2/TRBV6-3	-	TRBJ2-7	-	CASSYVRRNYEQYF	TGTGCCAGCAGTTACGTTCGGCGGAACTACGAGCAGTACTTC
TRBV14	-	TRBJ2-1	-	CASSQGIHRSNEQFF	TGTGCCAGCAGCCAAGGCATTCACCGGAGCAATGAGCAGTTCTTC
TRBV28	-	TRBJ1-5	TRBD1	CASSGGLIQPQHF	TGTGCCAGCTCAGGGGGCCTAATTCAGCCCCAGCATTTT
TRBV6-2/TRBV6-3	-	TRBJ1-5	TRBD1	CASSQSRLTGLFGNQPQHF	TGTGCCAGCAGTCAATCGCGCCTGACAGGGTTATTTGGCAATCAGCCCCAGCATTTT
TRBV7-2	-	TRBJ2-1	TRBD1	CASSLFLGQGIYEQFF	TGTGCCAGCAGCTTGTTCCTGGGACAGGGTATATATGAGCAGTTCTTC
TRBV6-5	-	TRBJ2-3	-	CASSPDRGVSDTQYF	TGTGCCAGCAGCCCCGATAGGGGGGTGTCAGATACGCAGTATTTT
TRBV7-2	-	TRBJ2-1	TRBD1	CASSPGQGSYNEQFF	TGTGCCAGCAGCCCGGGACAGGGGTCCTACAATGAGCAGTTCTTC
TRBV6-1	-	TRBJ2-3	TRBD2	CASSELSSGRADTQYF	TGTGCCAGCAGTGAATTGTCTAGCGGACGCGCAGATACGCAGTATTTT
TRBV19	-	TRBJ2-7	-	CATRLGGTPGYEQYF	TGTGCCACGAGGTTGGGAGGGACACCAGGATACGAGCAGTACTTC
TRBV3-1/TRBV3-2	-	TRBJ2-5	-	CASSQVGETQYF	TGTGCCAGCAGCCAAGTAGGTGAGACCCAGTACTTC
TRBV30	-	TRBJ1-4	TRBD1	CAWSPKGQGARGEKLFF	TGTGCCTGGAGTCCTAAGGGACAGGGGGCGCGGGGGGAAAAACTGTTTTTT
TRBV7-2	-	TRBJ2-7	TRBD2	CASSHGGLARKYEQYF	TGTGCCAGCAGCCATGGGGGACTAGCGCGTAAATACGAGCAGTACTTC
TRBV6-6	-	TRBJ1-1	-	CASSHTVGLGTEAFF	TGTGCCAGCAGCCACACTGTAGGTTTGGGGACTGAAGCTTTCTTT
TRBV28	few	TRBJ2-3	TRBD2	CASRWGGTDTQYF	TGTGCCAGCAGATGGGGGGGTACAGATACGCAGTATTTT
TRBV6-2/TRBV6-3	few	TRBJ2-1	TRBD2	CASSLGTSGRQIYNEQFF	TGTGCCAGCAGTCTTGGGACTAGCGGGAGGCAAATCTACAATGAGCAGTTCTTC
TRBV18	once	TRBJ1-2	-	CASSPAPPANYGYTF	TGTGCCAGCTCCCCGGCCCCCCCGGCGAACTATGGCTACACCTTC
TRBV6-1	-	TRBJ1-3	-	CASSEAMWGPGNTIYF	TGTGCCAGCAGTGAAGCTATGTGGGGGCCGGGAAACACCATATATTTT
TRBV19	few	TRBJ2-2	TRBD2	CASRPAGGNTGELFF	TGTGCCAGTAGGCCAGCGGGGGGAAACACCGGGGAGCTGTTTTTT
TRBV9	-	TRBJ2-1	-	CASSLVGEYNEQFF	TGTGCCAGCAGCCTCGTCGGGGAATACAATGAGCAGTTCTTC
TRBV6-5	-	TRBJ2-3	-	CASSLGGRFTDTQYF	TGTGCCAGCAGTTTGGGGGGAAGGTTCACAGATACGCAGTATTTT
TRBV6-5	few	TRBJ2-7	-	CASSPAPGRSYEQYF	TGTGCCAGCAGTCCCGCTCCAGGGCGATCCTACGAGCAGTACTTC
TRBV7-2	-	TRBJ1-6	-	CASSFPSRVYNSPLHF	TGTGCCAGCAGCTTCCCCTCCAGGGTATATAATTCACCCCTCCACTTT
TRBV7-8	once	TRBJ1-1	-	CASSFGLANTEAFF	TGTGCCAGCAGCTTCGGACTCGCGAACACTGAAGCTTTCTTT
TRBV5-1	-	TRBJ1-2	TRBD1	CASSFDRGLDYGYTF	TGCGCCAGCAGCTTTGACAGGGGGCTGGACTATGGCTACACCTTC
TRBV19	once	TRBJ2-3	TRBD2	CASANPRRDYADTQYF	TGTGCCAGCGCCAACCCTCGTCGGGACTATGCAGATACGCAGTATTTT
TRBV18	-	TRBJ1-2	TRBD1	CASSPLGTGRNGYTF	TGTGCCAGCTCACCGTTAGGGACAGGGCGAAATGGCTACACCTTC
TRBV28	-	TRBJ1-1	-	CASPSNVMGTEAFF	TGTGCCAGCCCTTCAAACGTCATGGGCACTGAAGCTTTCTTT
TRBV18	-	TRBJ2-7	-	CASSVVASIDEQYF	TGTGCCAGCTCAGTCGTAGCGTCAATAGACGAGCAGTACTTC
TRBV27	-	TRBJ2-3	TRBD2	CASTASGGPLLLPDSSTDTQYF	TGTGCCAGCACCGCTAGCGGGGGGCCCCTTCTCCTGCCTGATTCTAGCACAGATACGCAGTATTTT
TRBV5-1	-	TRBJ2-2	-	CASSLRQEGTGELFF	TGCGCCAGCAGCTTGAGGCAGGAGGGCACCGGGGAGCTGTTTTTT
TRBV15	-	TRBJ1-1	TRBD1	CATSRDPLSTGGLNTEAFF	TGTGCCACCAGCAGAGATCCCCTCAGTACAGGGGGCTTGAACACTGAAGCTTTCTTT
TRBV6-5	-	TRBJ2-2	-	CASSPIEGSSEELFF	TGTGCCAGCAGCCCGATTGAGGGGAGCTCGGAGGAGCTGTTTTTT
TRBV2	few	TRBJ1-2	-	CASSKGANYGYTF	TGTGCCAGCAGTAAGGGCGCTAACTATGGCTACACCTTC
TRBV10-3	few	TRBJ2-3	TRBD2	CAISESSSGRLGNTQYF	TGTGCCATCAGTGAGTCGAGCAGCGGGAGATTGGGGAATACGCAGTATTTT
TRBV10-2	-	TRBJ1-5	TRBD1	CASRTVQGSGNQPQHF	TGCGCCAGCAGAACAGTACAGGGGTCCGGCAATCAGCCCCAGCATTTT